The 13 T cell receptor beta chains presented below share a single source sample, sequenced in a study of T cells in tuberculosis. Clones were sequenced by immunoSEQ multiplex PCR, and TCRdb holds only the in-frame ones, with some missing. This sample has about 38,000 clones, with roughly 95% found just once. Time point: new active TB diagnosis, blood taken before or within 7 days of starting treatment. The material sequenced was PBMCs, taken at tuberculosis diagnosis. These receptors all stem from an adult with tuberculosis.

V and J are TRBV4-1 and TRBJ1-2; TRBD1 matches 9 bases. V dropped 1 base and J dropped 7; count of bases not matched to a gene: 4. The length of the CDR3 is 14 residues. Per the germline V gene, CDR1 is MGHRA and CDR2 is YSYEKL. CDR3 nucleotide sequence: TGCGCCAGCAGCCAAGCCGGGACAGGGACTGGCTACACCTTC. This encodes CASSQAGTGTGYTF.

The gene calls are TRBV10-3 and TRBJ2-1, with D maybe TRBD2 (5 bases). The CDR3 spans 13 residues. Deletions cut 8 bases from V and 7 bases from J, with 15 bases between. Germline V gene lookup returns CDR1 ENHRY and CDR2 SYGVKD. The CDR3 DNA reads TGTGCCATCGTAGAGGGCTCGGGAAATGAGCAGTTCTTC. Translating it yields CAIVEGSGNEQFF.

The chain has TRBV18 and TRBJ1-1, with TRBD1 matching over 8 bases. This CDR3 spans 14 amino acids. Germline values: CDR1 KGHSH, CDR2 LQKENI. The junction had 4 bases not matched to a gene; V was cut back by 4 bases and J by 3 bases. CDR3 in amino acids: CASSLQGGDTEAFF. For the CDR3, the DNA is TGTGCCAGCTCACTACAGGGGGGAGACACTGAAGCTTTCTTT.

The chain combines TRBV7-9 with TRBJ2-7; TRBD1 matches 8 bases. The ends lost 5 bases at V and 4 bases at J; junction bases unmatched: 4. The CDR3 is made up of 13 amino acids. Germline CDR1 is SEHNR and CDR2 is FQNEAQ (reference sequence). DNA of the CDR3: TGTGCCAGCAGCCGGACAGGGAATTACGAGCAGTACTTC. Residues: CASSRTGNYEQYF.

The rearrangement joins TRBV6-4 to TRBJ2-1, with 13 bases fitting TRBD2. V lost 4 bases to trimming and J lost 6 bases; unmatched junction nucleotides: 0. The CDR3 has 14 amino acids. CDR1 is MRHNA and CDR2 is SNTAGT in the germline V gene. DNA for the CDR3: TGTGCCAGCAGTGGACTAGCGGGGGGCAATGAGCAGTTCTTC. Its protein product is CASSGLAGGNEQFF.

V gene TRBV30 combines with J gene TRBJ1-5; possible D gene TRBD1, 6 bases. Germline loops: CDR1 GTSNPN, CDR2 SVGIG (reference sequence). CDR3 size: 20 residues. With 0 bases removed from V and 2 bases from J, the gap between germline ends came to 26 bases. CDR3: CAWSVRIPGTPRRGNQPQHF. DNA for the CDR3: TGTGCCTGGAGTGTTAGAATCCCGGGGACACCCCGCCGAGGCAATCAGCCCCAGCATTTT.

The chain links TRBV7-6 to TRBJ2-1, with 11 bases fitting TRBD2. CDR3 length equals 19 residues. The ends lost 1 base at V and 4 bases at J; junction bases unmatched: 12. Germline V gene lookup returns CDR1 SGHVS and CDR2 FNYEAQ. The CDR3 is CASSLEASGGSKLYNEQFF. The CDR3, as DNA: TGTGCCAGCAGCTTAGAGGCTAGCGGGGGGTCAAAGCTATACAATGAGCAGTTCTTC.

The chain recombines TRBV4-3 with TRBJ2-1; 7 bases map to TRBD2. J lost 0 bases, V lost 4 bases, and 9 bases had no gene match. Germline V gene sequence: CDR1 LGHNA, CDR2 YSLEER. The CDR3 contains 17 residues. The chain's CDR3 is CASSPRVAGDSYNEQFF. In DNA form, the CDR3 reads TGCGCCAGCAGCCCCCGGGTAGCGGGCGACTCCTACAATGAGCAGTTCTTC.

The CDR3 DNA is TGCAGCGTTCAGGGGAACCTGAACACTGAAGCTTTCTTT. Protein: CSVQGNLNTEAFF. This chain links TRBV29-1 with TRBJ1-1, with D tentatively TRBD1 (6 bases). The germline gives CDR1 SQVTM, CDR2 ANQGSEA. Trimming took off 5 bases at V and 0 bases at J, with 10 bases between the two ends. This CDR3 is built from 13 residues.

The chain joins TRBV4-2 to TRBJ1-3; 8 nucleotides match TRBD1. The V gene's germline CDR1 is LGHNA and CDR2 YNFKEQ. The CDR3 extends over 17 amino acids. After removal of 0 bases from V and 4 bases from J, the junction contained 8 bases not matched to a gene. CDR3 sequence (DNA): TGTGCCAGCAGCCAAGATTGGTCAGGGGGCGTCGGAAACACCATATATTTT. It specifies CASSQDWSGGVGNTIYF.

The J gene is TRBJ2-4, the V gene TRBV19, with D possibly being TRBD2 (5 bases). Looked up from germline, CDR1 is LNHDA and CDR2 is SQIVND (reference sequence). The V end was cut by 3 bases, the J end by 9 bases, with 12 bases between. The CDR3 has 13 residues. The CDR3, as DNA: TGTGCCAGTAGTATCACGGGGTCGAGCATTCAGTACTTC. This codes for CASSITGSSIQYF.

The gene calls are TRBV19 and TRBJ2-3; maybe TRBD2 (6 bases). The CDR3 is 15 residues long. Deletions cut 4 bases from V and 1 base from J, with 12 bases between. Germline-derived CDR1 and CDR2 are LNHDA and SQIVND (reference sequence). The CDR3 sequence is CASSTGGWGTDTQYF. The CDR3 DNA reads TGTGCCAGTAGTACCGGGGGTTGGGGCACAGATACGCAGTATTTT.

This clone was observed a single time. V gene TRBV19 combines with J gene TRBJ2-1; 9 nucleotides line up with TRBD2. Germline V gene lookup returns CDR1 LNHDA and CDR2 SQIVND (reference sequence). This CDR3 contains 16 residues. V was clipped by 5 bases and J by 0 bases; unmatched bases: 5. In DNA form, the CDR3 reads TGTGCCAGTAGTCTGAGCGGGGGGAACTCCTACAATGAGCAGTTCTTC. Amino acids: CASSLSGGNSYNEQFF.